This is a list of T cell receptor beta chains from one sample in a study of cytomegalovirus exposure and HLA in healthy donors. Repertoires were generated with immunoSEQ multiplex PCR, while TCRdb's copy carries only in-frame clones and drops some. In all, the sample yields 95,000 to 150,000 clones. The sequenced sample consisted of PBMCs. Every receptor here comes from a man between 18 and 35 years old in good health and CMV-seronegative. Both conserved end residues are part of each CDR3. The D gene is left open where the match is weak. Clone size appears in some rows only: once, few, many, or a class for an expanded clone.

d_gene: -; abundance: -; v_gene: TRBV25-1; j_gene: TRBJ1-5; CDR3nt: TGTGCCAGCAGTGACGGGGGGGGGAATCAGCCCCAGCATTTT; CDR3aa: CASSDGGGNQPQHF
d_gene: -; abundance: -; v_gene: TRBV2; j_gene: TRBJ1-1; CDR3nt: TGTGCCAGCAGTGAAGACAGGGAAACCGCTGAAGCTTTCTTT; CDR3aa: CASSEDRETAEAFF
d_gene: -; abundance: -; v_gene: TRBV7-2; j_gene: TRBJ2-1; CDR3nt: TGTGCCAGCAGCTTCGCTAACTACAATGAGCAGTTCTTC; CDR3aa: CASSFANYNEQFF
d_gene: -; abundance: -; v_gene: TRBV11-2; j_gene: TRBJ2-7; CDR3nt: TGTGCCAGCAGCTTAGTTTCTAGCTTCGAGCAGTACTTC; CDR3aa: CASSLVSSFEQYF
d_gene: TRBD1; abundance: -; v_gene: TRBV6-1; j_gene: TRBJ2-7; CDR3nt: TGTGCCAGCAGTGAAGTCAGGGGGCTCTACGAGCAGTACTTC; CDR3aa: CASSEVRGLYEQYF
d_gene: TRBD1; abundance: -; v_gene: TRBV9; j_gene: TRBJ2-5; CDR3nt: TGTGCCAGCAGCGTAGCAGACAGGGTACAAGAGACCCAGTACTTC; CDR3aa: CASSVADRVQETQYF
d_gene: TRBD1; abundance: -; v_gene: TRBV28; j_gene: TRBJ1-2; CDR3nt: TGTGCCAGCAGGGCACCGGGACAGGGGGCGCGTGGCTACACCTTC; CDR3aa: CASRAPGQGARGYTF
d_gene: -; abundance: -; v_gene: TRBV2; j_gene: TRBJ2-2; CDR3nt: TGTGCCAGCAGACTGGGACATAACACCGGGGAGCTGTTTTTT; CDR3aa: CASRLGHNTGELFF
d_gene: -; abundance: -; v_gene: TRBV6-1; j_gene: TRBJ2-7; CDR3nt: TGTGCCAGCAGTGTCGGACTCCGGACCTACGAGCAGTACTTC; CDR3aa: CASSVGLRTYEQYF
d_gene: -; abundance: -; v_gene: TRBV21-1; j_gene: TRBJ2-5; CDR3nt: TGTGCCAGCAGCAAAGACAGGGTTGGGGGAGAGACCCAGTACTTC; CDR3aa: CASSKDRVGGETQYF
d_gene: -; abundance: -; v_gene: TRBV28; j_gene: TRBJ2-7; CDR3nt: TGTGCCAGCAGCCACGACAGGATGGTAATCGACGAGCAGTACTTC; CDR3aa: CASSHDRMVIDEQYF
d_gene: -; abundance: -; v_gene: TRBV27; j_gene: TRBJ2-7; CDR3nt: TGTGCCAGCAGTCTCGCCGGTCTCTCCTACGAGCAGTACTTC; CDR3aa: CASSLAGLSYEQYF
d_gene: TRBD1; abundance: -; v_gene: TRBV2; j_gene: TRBJ1-2; CDR3nt: TGTGCCAGCAGTAGGGACAGGGGGAACTATGGCTACACCTTC; CDR3aa: CASSRDRGNYGYTF
d_gene: -; abundance: -; v_gene: TRBV7-9; j_gene: TRBJ2-7; CDR3nt: TGTGCCAGCAGAGGGGCCCCTTACGAGCAGTACTTC; CDR3aa: CASRGAPYEQYF
d_gene: TRBD1; abundance: -; v_gene: TRBV15; j_gene: TRBJ2-7; CDR3nt: TGTGCCGCCCGGCACCGAGGACAGGGCTTATACGAGCAGTACTTC; CDR3aa: CAARHRGQGLYEQYF
d_gene: -; abundance: -; v_gene: TRBV21-1; j_gene: TRBJ1-5; CDR3nt: TGTGCCAGCAGCACTAGCCAGCCCCAGCATTTT; CDR3aa: CASSTSQPQHF
d_gene: -; abundance: -; v_gene: TRBV2; j_gene: TRBJ1-5; CDR3nt: TGTGCCAGCAGTGCAAATCACAATCAGCCCCAGCATTTT; CDR3aa: CASSANHNQPQHF
d_gene: -; abundance: -; v_gene: TRBV11-2; j_gene: TRBJ1-5; CDR3nt: TGTGCCAGCAGCCGTGCCCCGGGTCAGCCCCAGCATTTT; CDR3aa: CASSRAPGQPQHF
d_gene: TRBD1; abundance: -; v_gene: TRBV7-6; j_gene: TRBJ1-2; CDR3nt: TGTGCCAGCAGCCCCGCCGGGACAGGGGGTGGCTACACCTTC; CDR3aa: CASSPAGTGGGYTF
d_gene: -; abundance: -; v_gene: TRBV6-5; j_gene: TRBJ1-3; CDR3nt: TGTGCCAGCAGTCGTACAGGGATTGGAAACACCATATATTTT; CDR3aa: CASSRTGIGNTIYF
d_gene: TRBD1; abundance: -; v_gene: TRBV28; j_gene: TRBJ1-5; CDR3nt: TGTGCCAGCACCTTAGCAGGGGGGAATCAGCCCCAGCATTTT; CDR3aa: CASTLAGGNQPQHF
d_gene: -; abundance: -; v_gene: TRBV30; j_gene: TRBJ1-1; CDR3nt: TGTGCCTGGAAAAGGGGAGGCACTGAAGCTTTCTTT; CDR3aa: CAWKRGGTEAFF
d_gene: TRBD1; abundance: -; v_gene: TRBV7-8; j_gene: TRBJ2-6; CDR3nt: TGTGCCACTATCCGGGACAGGGGGCAATCTGGGGCCAACGTCCTGACTTTC; CDR3aa: CATIRDRGQSGANVLTF
d_gene: TRBD2; abundance: -; v_gene: TRBV5-1; j_gene: TRBJ2-1; CDR3nt: TGCGCCAGCAGTACTAGGGGTTTTACAAGCGGGAGGTCCAATGAGCAGTTCTTC; CDR3aa: CASSTRGFTSGRSNEQFF
d_gene: -; abundance: -; v_gene: TRBV5-1; j_gene: TRBJ1-2; CDR3nt: TGCGCCAGCAGCTTGGACGCGGAAATTTACTATGGCTACACCTTC; CDR3aa: CASSLDAEIYYGYTF
d_gene: -; abundance: -; v_gene: TRBV5-1; j_gene: TRBJ1-1; CDR3nt: TGCGCCAGCAGGGGGCCACTCAACACTGAAGCTTTCTTT; CDR3aa: CASRGPLNTEAFF
d_gene: TRBD1; abundance: -; v_gene: TRBV12-5; j_gene: TRBJ1-2; CDR3nt: TGTGCTAGTGGTTTGGTCCGGGACAGGGTCATCGGCTACACCTTC; CDR3aa: CASGLVRDRVIGYTF
d_gene: TRBD1; abundance: -; v_gene: TRBV5-6; j_gene: TRBJ1-2; CDR3nt: TGTGCCAGCAGCACAGGACAGGGCCGGGCCTATGGCTACACCTTC; CDR3aa: CASSTGQGRAYGYTF
d_gene: -; abundance: -; v_gene: TRBV27; j_gene: TRBJ1-4; CDR3nt: TGTGCCAGCAGTTTCACGGGGGGTAAAGGAGAAAAACTGTTTTTT; CDR3aa: CASSFTGGKGEKLFF
d_gene: -; abundance: -; v_gene: TRBV25-1; j_gene: TRBJ1-2; CDR3nt: TGTGCCAGCAGTGAAAACGCAGGGGAGGGGTCCTATGGCTACACCTTC; CDR3aa: CASSENAGEGSYGYTF
d_gene: TRBD1; abundance: -; v_gene: TRBV7-9; j_gene: TRBJ1-1; CDR3nt: TGTGCCAGCAGCTTAGGGGACAGGGTGGAAGCTTTCTTT; CDR3aa: CASSLGDRVEAFF
d_gene: -; abundance: -; v_gene: TRBV18; j_gene: TRBJ1-3; CDR3nt: TGTGCCAGCTCACCAGCGACAGATTCTTACTCTGGAAACACCATATATTTT; CDR3aa: CASSPATDSYSGNTIYF
d_gene: -; abundance: -; v_gene: TRBV11-2; j_gene: TRBJ2-5; CDR3nt: TGTGCCAGCAGCTTAGGACAGATCCAAGAGACCCAGTACTTC; CDR3aa: CASSLGQIQETQYF
d_gene: -; abundance: -; v_gene: TRBV6-6; j_gene: TRBJ1-5; CDR3nt: TGTGCCAGCAGTTATGACGGGACTGGCAATCAGCCCCAGCATTTT; CDR3aa: CASSYDGTGNQPQHF
d_gene: -; abundance: -; v_gene: TRBV7-2; j_gene: TRBJ2-5; CDR3nt: TGTGCCAGCAGCACACCTAGCAGGGGTTTTATGACGGAGACCCAGTACTTC; CDR3aa: CASSTPSRGFMTETQYF
d_gene: -; abundance: -; v_gene: TRBV5-4; j_gene: TRBJ1-3; CDR3nt: TGTGCCAGCAGCTTGGAGACAGGCTTCTCTGGAAACACCATATATTTT; CDR3aa: CASSLETGFSGNTIYF
d_gene: TRBD1; abundance: -; v_gene: TRBV9; j_gene: TRBJ1-1; CDR3nt: TGTGCCAGCAGCCCTGGGACAGGGGGCGCGGGCACTGAAGCTTTCTTT; CDR3aa: CASSPGTGGAGTEAFF
d_gene: -; abundance: medium-sized; v_gene: TRBV5-4; j_gene: TRBJ2-2; CDR3nt: TGTGCCAGCAGCTTGGACTATCAAGGTGGCACCGGGGAGCTGTTTTTT; CDR3aa: CASSLDYQGGTGELFF
d_gene: TRBD2; abundance: -; v_gene: TRBV27; j_gene: TRBJ2-7; CDR3nt: TGTGCCAGCAGTTTAACTAGCGTCCCCATCGAGCAGTACTTC; CDR3aa: CASSLTSVPIEQYF
d_gene: TRBD1; abundance: -; v_gene: TRBV11-2; j_gene: TRBJ2-7; CDR3nt: TGTGCCAGCAGCTTAGGGGACAGCTACTACGAGCAGTACTTC; CDR3aa: CASSLGDSYYEQYF
d_gene: TRBD1; abundance: -; v_gene: TRBV27; j_gene: TRBJ1-5; CDR3nt: TGTGCCAGCAGTCCTCTCCCGGGACAGGGCAATCAGCCCCAGCATTTT; CDR3aa: CASSPLPGQGNQPQHF
d_gene: -; abundance: -; v_gene: TRBV6-5; j_gene: TRBJ1-2; CDR3nt: TGTGCCAGCAGGGCGGACAGAGCCGATGGCTACACCTTC; CDR3aa: CASRADRADGYTF
d_gene: TRBD1; abundance: -; v_gene: TRBV18; j_gene: TRBJ1-4; CDR3nt: TGTGCCAGCTCCAGGGGGCCTAATGAAAAACTGTTTTTT; CDR3aa: CASSRGPNEKLFF
d_gene: TRBD2; abundance: -; v_gene: TRBV2; j_gene: TRBJ2-2; CDR3nt: TGTGCCAGCAGTGTCGCTAGCGGGAACACCGGGGAGCTGTTTTTT; CDR3aa: CASSVASGNTGELFF
d_gene: TRBD1; abundance: -; v_gene: TRBV7-3; j_gene: TRBJ1-1; CDR3nt: TGTGCCAGCAGCCGGACAGGGGGCGCGAACACTGAAGCTTTCTTT; CDR3aa: CASSRTGGANTEAFF
d_gene: -; abundance: -; v_gene: TRBV19; j_gene: TRBJ1-1; CDR3nt: TGTGCCAGTAGTATCTCATGGGGGGAGGGCACTGAAGCTTTCTTT; CDR3aa: CASSISWGEGTEAFF
d_gene: -; abundance: -; v_gene: TRBV5-4; j_gene: TRBJ1-2; CDR3nt: TGTGCCAGCAGCTTGGAGGTAGGGGCAGATGGCTACACCTTC; CDR3aa: CASSLEVGADGYTF
d_gene: -; abundance: -; v_gene: TRBV11-2; j_gene: TRBJ2-1; CDR3nt: TGTGCCAGCAGAAGAGGTGGGAGCTCCTACAATGAGCAGTTCTTC; CDR3aa: CASRRGGSSYNEQFF
d_gene: -; abundance: -; v_gene: TRBV10-1; j_gene: TRBJ2-1; CDR3nt: TGCGCCAGCAGTGGAAAGCTGGGGCAGTCCGATGAGCAGTTCTTC; CDR3aa: CASSGKLGQSDEQFF
d_gene: -; abundance: -; v_gene: TRBV6-1; j_gene: TRBJ2-7; CDR3nt: TGTGCCAGCAGTGCCCGGGAGTCCTACGAGCAGTACTTC; CDR3aa: CASSARESYEQYF
d_gene: TRBD1; abundance: -; v_gene: TRBV6-5; j_gene: TRBJ2-7; CDR3nt: TGTGCCAGCAGTTACTCTATGACAGGGGGACCGTACGAGCAGTACTTC; CDR3aa: CASSYSMTGGPYEQYF
d_gene: TRBD1; abundance: -; v_gene: TRBV5-1; j_gene: TRBJ2-2; CDR3nt: TGCGCCAGCAGCTTCCGGACAGGCAACACCGGGGAGCTGTTTTTT; CDR3aa: CASSFRTGNTGELFF
d_gene: -; abundance: -; v_gene: TRBV6-4; j_gene: TRBJ2-2; CDR3nt: TGTGCCAGCAGTGCCTACCCCGACACCGGGGAGCTGTTTTTT; CDR3aa: CASSAYPDTGELFF
d_gene: -; abundance: -; v_gene: TRBV27; j_gene: TRBJ1-1; CDR3nt: TGTGCCAGCGGTGGGCCCCCTGAAGCTTTCTTT; CDR3aa: CASGGPPEAFF